The T cell receptor (beta chain) described here comes from a study of blood T cell repertoires in COVID-19. Study-wide background: Some COVID-19 samples were acute and others convalescent; all came from the United States, Italy and Spain.

The CDR3 loop spans 15 amino acids. Germline assignment: CDR1 MDHEN and CDR2 SYDVKM. Trimming took off 8 bases at V and 3 bases at J, with 17 bases between the two ends. Seattle patients were enrolled while actively infected and followed longitudinally. This clone has only one observation. Original data processing: Reference gene primer amplification yielded estimated nucleated cell counts. Profiling relied on immunoSEQ multiplex PCR, and the TCRdb table lists in-frame clones only, not all of them. That table gives V, J and clone size, and the DNA gave D and trimming. The repertoire holds about 170,000 clones, with 85% as singletons.

This clonotype was obtained from a woman aged 80 or over with COVID-19, enrolled during active disease. This chain links TRBV28 with TRBJ1-3; a possible D gene is TRBD1 (6 bases). The specimen was peripheral blood. The CDR3 region is CASREGVGYGNTIYF. The CDR3, as DNA: TGTGCCAGCCGGGAGGGGGTAGGTTATGGAAACACCATATATTTT.